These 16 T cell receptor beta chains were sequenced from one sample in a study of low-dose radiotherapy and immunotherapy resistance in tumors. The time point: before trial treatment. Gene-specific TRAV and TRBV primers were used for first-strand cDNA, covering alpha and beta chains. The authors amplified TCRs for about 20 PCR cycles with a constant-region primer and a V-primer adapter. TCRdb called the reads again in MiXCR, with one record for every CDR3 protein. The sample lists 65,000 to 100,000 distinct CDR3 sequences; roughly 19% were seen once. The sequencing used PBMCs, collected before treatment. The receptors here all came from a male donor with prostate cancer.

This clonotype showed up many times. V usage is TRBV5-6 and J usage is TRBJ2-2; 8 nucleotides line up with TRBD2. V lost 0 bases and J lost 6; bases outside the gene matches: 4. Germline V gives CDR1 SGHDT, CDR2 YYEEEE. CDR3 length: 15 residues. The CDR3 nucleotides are TGTGCCAGCAGCTTGGTAGCGGGGACACCCGGGGAGCTGTTTTTT. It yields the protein CASSLVAGTPGELFF.

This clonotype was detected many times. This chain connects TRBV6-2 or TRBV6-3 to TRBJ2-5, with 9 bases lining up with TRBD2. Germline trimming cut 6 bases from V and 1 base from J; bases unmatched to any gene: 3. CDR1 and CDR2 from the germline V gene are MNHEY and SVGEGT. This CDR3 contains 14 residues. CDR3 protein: CASSRGGAQETQYF. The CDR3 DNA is TGTGCCAGCAGCCGCGGGGGGGCCCAAGAGACCCAGTACTTC.

CDR3 in DNA: TGCGCCAGCAGCTTGGCCAGTGCAGGGAGGAAGAAAGCTTTCTTT. Translated: CASSLASAGRKKAFF. This chain joins TRBV5-1 and TRBJ1-1; D possibly corresponds to TRBD1 (5 bases). Trimming took 0 bases from V and 9 from J, leaving 18 bases between them. CDR3 size: 15 residues. Germline assignment: CDR1 SGHRS and CDR2 YFSETQ.

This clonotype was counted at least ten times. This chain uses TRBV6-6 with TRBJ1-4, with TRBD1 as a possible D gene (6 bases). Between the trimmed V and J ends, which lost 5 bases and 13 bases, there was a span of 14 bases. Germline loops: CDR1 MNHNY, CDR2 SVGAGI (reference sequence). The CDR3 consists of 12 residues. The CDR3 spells CASSGGPLGLFF. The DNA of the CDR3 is TGTGCCAGCAGTGGGGGGCCCCTTGGACTGTTTTTT.

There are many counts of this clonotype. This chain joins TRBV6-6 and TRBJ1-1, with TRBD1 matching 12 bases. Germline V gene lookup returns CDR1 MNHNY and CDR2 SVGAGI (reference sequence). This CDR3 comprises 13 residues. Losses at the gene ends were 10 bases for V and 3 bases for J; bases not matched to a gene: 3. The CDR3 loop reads CATGTGGHTEAFF. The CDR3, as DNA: TGTGCCACCGGGACAGGGGGCCACACTGAAGCTTTCTTT.

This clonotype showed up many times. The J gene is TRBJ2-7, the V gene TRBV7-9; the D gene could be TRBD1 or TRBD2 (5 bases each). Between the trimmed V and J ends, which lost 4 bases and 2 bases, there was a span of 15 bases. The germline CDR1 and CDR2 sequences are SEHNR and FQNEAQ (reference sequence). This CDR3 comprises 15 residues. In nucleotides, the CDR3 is TGTGCCAGCAGCTCCGGAAAGGGGACCCCCTACGAGCAGTACTTC. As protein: CASSSGKGTPYEQYF.

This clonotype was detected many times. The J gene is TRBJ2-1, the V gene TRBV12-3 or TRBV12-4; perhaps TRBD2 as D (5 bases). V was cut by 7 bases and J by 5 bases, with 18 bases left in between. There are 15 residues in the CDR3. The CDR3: CASILRGPADNEQFF. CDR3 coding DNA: TGTGCCAGCATCCTACGGGGTCCCGCCGACAATGAGCAGTTCTTC.

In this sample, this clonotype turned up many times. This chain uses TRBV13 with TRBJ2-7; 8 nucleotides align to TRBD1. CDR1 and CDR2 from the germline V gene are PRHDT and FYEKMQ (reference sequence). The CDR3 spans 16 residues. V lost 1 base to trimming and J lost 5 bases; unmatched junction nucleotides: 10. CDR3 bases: TGTGCCAGCAGCTTAGCGGCCAGGACAGGGTTCCACGAGCAGTACTTC. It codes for CASSLAARTGFHEQYF. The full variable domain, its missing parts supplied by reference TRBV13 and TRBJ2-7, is AAGVIQSPRHLIKEKRETATLKCYPIPRHDTVYWYQQGPGQDPQFLISFYEKMQSDKGSIPDRFSAQQFSDYHSELNMSSLELGDSALYFCASSLAARTGFHEQYFGPGTRLTVT.

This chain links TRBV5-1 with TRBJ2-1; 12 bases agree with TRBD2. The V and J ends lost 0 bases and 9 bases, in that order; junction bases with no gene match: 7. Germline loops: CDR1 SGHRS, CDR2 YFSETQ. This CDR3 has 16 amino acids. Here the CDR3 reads CASSLALAGGPREQFF. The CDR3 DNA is TGCGCCAGCAGCTTGGCCCTAGCGGGGGGGCCGCGTGAGCAGTTCTTC.

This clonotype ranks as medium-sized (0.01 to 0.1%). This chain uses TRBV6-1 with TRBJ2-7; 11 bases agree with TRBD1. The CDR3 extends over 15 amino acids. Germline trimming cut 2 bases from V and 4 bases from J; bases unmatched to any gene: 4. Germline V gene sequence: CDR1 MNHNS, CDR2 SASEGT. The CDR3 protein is CASSERDRGAYEQYF. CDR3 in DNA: TGTGCCAGCAGTGAACGGGACAGGGGGGCGTACGAGCAGTACTTC.

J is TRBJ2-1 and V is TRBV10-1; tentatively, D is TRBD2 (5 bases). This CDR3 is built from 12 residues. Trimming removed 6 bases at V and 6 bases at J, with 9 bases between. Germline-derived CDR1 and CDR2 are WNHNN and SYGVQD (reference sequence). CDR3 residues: CASRRESNEQFF. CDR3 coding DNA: TGCGCCAGCAGGAGGGAGTCCAATGAGCAGTTCTTC.

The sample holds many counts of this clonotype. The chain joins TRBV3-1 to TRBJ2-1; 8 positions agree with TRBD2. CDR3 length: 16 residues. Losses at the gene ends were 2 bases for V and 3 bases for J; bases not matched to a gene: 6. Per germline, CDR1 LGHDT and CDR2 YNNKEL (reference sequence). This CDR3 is CASSQKRGTLYNEQFF. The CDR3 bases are TGTGCCAGCAGCCAAAAGCGGGGGACCCTCTACAATGAGCAGTTCTTC.

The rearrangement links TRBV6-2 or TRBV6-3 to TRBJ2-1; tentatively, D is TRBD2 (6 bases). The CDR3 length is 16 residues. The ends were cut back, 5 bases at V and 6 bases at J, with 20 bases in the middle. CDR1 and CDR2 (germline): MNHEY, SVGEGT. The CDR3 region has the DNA TGTGCCAGCAGTATTAGCGGCATCCGGAGGGCCAATGAGCAGTTCTTC. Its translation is CASSISGIRRANEQFF.

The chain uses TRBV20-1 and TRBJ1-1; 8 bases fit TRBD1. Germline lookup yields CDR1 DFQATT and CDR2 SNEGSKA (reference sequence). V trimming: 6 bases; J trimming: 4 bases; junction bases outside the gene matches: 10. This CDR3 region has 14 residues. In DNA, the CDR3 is TGCAGTGCCCACTCAGGACAGGGACGCACTGAAGCTTTCTTT. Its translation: CSAHSGQGRTEAFF.

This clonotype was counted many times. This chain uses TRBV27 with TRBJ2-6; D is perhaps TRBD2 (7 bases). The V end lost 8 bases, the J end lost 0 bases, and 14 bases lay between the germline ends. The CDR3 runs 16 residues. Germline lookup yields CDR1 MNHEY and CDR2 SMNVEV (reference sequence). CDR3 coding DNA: TGTGCCAGCTATGCGGGGGCCATCTCTGGGGCCAACGTCCTGACTTTC. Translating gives CASYAGAISGANVLTF.

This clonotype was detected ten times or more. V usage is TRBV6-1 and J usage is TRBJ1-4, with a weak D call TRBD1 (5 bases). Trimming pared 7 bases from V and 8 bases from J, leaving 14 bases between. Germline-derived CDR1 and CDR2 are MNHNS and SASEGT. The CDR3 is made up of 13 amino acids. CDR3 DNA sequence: TGTGCCAGCACTGGGGGTGGGTCCGAAAAACTGTTTTTT. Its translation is CASTGGGSEKLFF.